A selection of T cell receptor beta chains follows, all from one sample in a study of CD8 T cells in ankylosing spondylitis. TCRdb reprocessed the 5' RACE reads with MiXCR, giving one entry per CDR3 protein. The sample contains 240,000 or so distinct CDR3 sequences, around 10% of which appear only once. The source material was blood, either unsorted or a sorted T cell fraction (not recorded which). These receptors originate from a male donor with ankylosing spondylitis or in good health (not recorded which). CDR3s include the opening cysteine and the closing phenylalanine or tryptophan. Each record gives: V gene, CDR3 length, J gene, clone size, D gene, CDR3 DNA, CDR3 protein. The D gene is left open where the match is weak. Clone size is not always given. Where it is, it says once, few, many or a class for expanded clones.

V gene: TRBV12-5; CDR3 length: 13; J gene: TRBJ2-1; clone size: many; D gene: -; CDR3 DNA: TGTGCTAGTGGTTTGTCGGGGACGCCTGAGCAGTTCTTC; CDR3 protein: CASGLSGTPEQFF
V gene: TRBV28; CDR3 length: 14; J gene: TRBJ2-7; clone size: few; D gene: -; CDR3 DNA: TGTGCCAGCAGTTTCTTGGGGGGCTCCTACGAGCAGTACTTC; CDR3 protein: CASSFLGGSYEQYF
V gene: TRBV7-6; CDR3 length: 15; J gene: TRBJ2-1; clone size: few; D gene: -; CDR3 DNA: TGTGCCAGCAGCTTAGCTTCCTATACCCTCAATGAGCAGTTCTTC; CDR3 protein: CASSLASYTLNEQFF
V gene: TRBV5-1; CDR3 length: 13; J gene: TRBJ2-7; clone size: many; D gene: -; CDR3 DNA: TGCGCCAGCAGCTTGGATCAGGTTTACGAGCAGTACTTC; CDR3 protein: CASSLDQVYEQYF
V gene: TRBV7-2; CDR3 length: 15; J gene: TRBJ1-5; clone size: -; D gene: TRBD1; CDR3 DNA: TGTGCCAGCAGCTTAAGGGGGCAGGCATCCCAGCCCCAGCATTTT; CDR3 protein: CASSLRGQASQPQHF
V gene: TRBV29-1; CDR3 length: 16; J gene: TRBJ2-7; clone size: many; D gene: TRBD1; CDR3 DNA: TGCAGCGTCCTGGACAGGGGGCGTTACGTACTGAGCGAGCAGTACTTC; CDR3 protein: CSVLDRGRYVLSEQYF
V gene: TRBV20-1; CDR3 length: 14; J gene: TRBJ2-5; clone size: many; D gene: TRBD2; CDR3 DNA: TGCAGTGCCAATCGGGAGGGCCGGTGGGAGACCCAGTACTTC; CDR3 protein: CSANREGRWETQYF
V gene: TRBV12-3/TRBV12-4; CDR3 length: 14; J gene: TRBJ2-1; clone size: few; D gene: -; CDR3 DNA: TGTGCCAGCAGTTTTAGCGGCGGCCCTGGTGAGCAGTTCTTC; CDR3 protein: CASSFSGGPGEQFF
V gene: TRBV29-1; CDR3 length: 13; J gene: TRBJ2-5; clone size: many; D gene: -; CDR3 DNA: TGCAGCGTTGATTCTGGGGGGCGCGAGACCCAGTACTTC; CDR3 protein: CSVDSGGRETQYF
V gene: TRBV25-1; CDR3 length: 13; J gene: TRBJ2-7; clone size: many; D gene: -; CDR3 DNA: TGTGCCAGCAGTGAATATTCGGGATCCGAGCAGTACTTC; CDR3 protein: CASSEYSGSEQYF
V gene: TRBV6-5; CDR3 length: 17; J gene: TRBJ1-3; clone size: few; D gene: -; CDR3 DNA: TGTGCCAGCAGTTACTCGGCGGGTCCCTTCTCTGGAAACACCATATATTTT; CDR3 protein: CASSYSAGPFSGNTIYF
V gene: TRBV24-1; CDR3 length: 10; J gene: TRBJ2-3; clone size: many; D gene: -; CDR3 DNA: TGTGCCACCACGGGATCCACGCAGTATTTT; CDR3 protein: CATTGSTQYF
V gene: TRBV28; CDR3 length: 11; J gene: TRBJ1-5; clone size: -; D gene: -; CDR3 DNA: TGTGCCAGCAGTCGCCGGGATCCCCAGCATTTT; CDR3 protein: CASSRRDPQHF
V gene: TRBV29-1; CDR3 length: 13; J gene: TRBJ2-2; clone size: many; D gene: -; CDR3 DNA: TGCAGCGCCCAACAGACCGTCACCGGGGAGCTGTTTTTT; CDR3 protein: CSAQQTVTGELFF
V gene: TRBV29-1; CDR3 length: 12; J gene: TRBJ2-1; clone size: many; D gene: -; CDR3 DNA: TGCAGCGTTGAAGCCCAGTACAATGAGCAGTTCTTC; CDR3 protein: CSVEAQYNEQFF
V gene: TRBV18; CDR3 length: 13; J gene: TRBJ2-7; clone size: few; D gene: TRBD1; CDR3 DNA: TGTGCCAGCTCACCTGAGACAGGGGTCGAGCAGTACTTC; CDR3 protein: CASSPETGVEQYF
V gene: TRBV5-5; CDR3 length: 15; J gene: TRBJ1-2; clone size: few; D gene: TRBD1; CDR3 DNA: TGTGCCAGCAAACCGGGCAGGGGGTCTGGGTATGGCTACACCTTC; CDR3 protein: CASKPGRGSGYGYTF
V gene: TRBV10-3; CDR3 length: 13; J gene: TRBJ2-1; clone size: few; D gene: TRBD2; CDR3 DNA: TGTGCCATCAGACTAGCGGGAGTAAATGAGCAGTTCTTC; CDR3 protein: CAIRLAGVNEQFF
V gene: TRBV29-1; CDR3 length: 14; J gene: TRBJ1-2; clone size: few; D gene: -; CDR3 DNA: TGCAGCGCTTCCCGGGACGGGGATATGAAGGGCTACACCTTC; CDR3 protein: CSASRDGDMKGYTF